What follows describes a single TCR beta chain. Its antigen remains unidentified. PCR amplification relied on 60 Vbeta primers (plus 13 Jbeta primers). Authors' data handling: Roughly 11 million of the 80 million or so unique TCR beta chains counted in a later analysis were shared. Repertoires were generated with immunoSEQ multiplex PCR, while TCRdb's copy carries only in-frame clones and drops some. The DNA was the basis for D and trimming; V, J and clone size are from that table. This table has some 70,000 clones, 65% to 70% appearing once. These data come from a study of cytomegalovirus exposure and HLA in healthy donors. Overall study results and limits: As a later analysis showed, a missense DCLRE1C variant was linked to trimming of TCR beta V- and J-genes. An apparent linkage of common viral pathogens to several of the most significant clusters emerged in a later analysis.

The V end was cut by 5 bases, the J end by 3 bases, with 15 bases between. Germline CDR1 and CDR2: SEHNR and FQNEAQ (reference sequence). This CDR3 region has 15 residues. This rearrangement joins TRBV7-9 to TRBJ2-3; tentatively, D is TRBD2 (6 bases). Sequencing input: PBMCs. This TCR was sampled from a male donor in good health and CMV-seropositive. The CDR3, as DNA: TGTGCCAGCAGCCCACGGGTAGCGGATACAGATACGCAGTATTTT. Its translation is CASSPRVADTDTQYF. The full variable domain, with the rest looked up from reference TRBV7-9 and TRBJ2-3, is DTGVSQNPRHKITKRGQNVTFRCDPISEHNRLYWYRQTLGQGPEFLTYFQNEAQLEKSRLLSDRFSAERPKGSFSTLEIQRTEQGDSAMYLCASSPRVADTDTQYFGPGTRLTVL.